This TCR beta chain came from a study of Graves' ophthalmopathy and Graves' hyperthyroidism. CDR1 and CDR2 (germline): MRHNA, SNTAGT. The CDR3 is made up of 15 amino acids. Trimming cost V 6 bases and J 5 bases; bases outside gene matches: 11. RNA transcripts served as template for amplifying TCR beta CDR3 sequences. HTBI primers served in a first-round RT-PCR, which a second-round multiplex PCR followed. TCRdb re-derived calls from the multiplex PCR reads in MiXCR, one entry per CDR3 protein. The table records 400,000 to 450,000 distinct CDR3 sequences, under 25% of them present only once. Many counts were recorded for this clonotype.

The chain is built from TRBV6-4 and TRBJ2-7; TRBD1 matches at 9 bases. The specimen sequenced was peripheral blood. The TCR comes from a woman under 30 with stable Graves' hyperthyroidism. Here the CDR3 reads CASRSRRTGANEQYF. The CDR3 DNA follows: TGTGCCAGCAGAAGTCGGAGGACAGGGGCAAACGAGCAGTACTTC.